This entry lists 11 T cell receptor beta chains sequenced from one sample in a study of technical replicates of blood from several donors. Some clones are missing from TCRdb's copy, which holds only in-frame ones; the method was immunoSEQ multiplex PCR. The sample lists approximately 75,000 clones; roughly 95% were seen once. Input material: T cells isolated from PBMCs. The source of these receptors is a human donor in good health.

The CDR3 loop is CAISNRGGEETQYF. DNA of the CDR3: TGTGCCATCAGTAACAGAGGGGGAGAAGAGACCCAGTACTTC. V gene TRBV10-3 combines with J gene TRBJ2-5, with TRBD1 as a possible D gene (6 bases). The germline gives CDR1 ENHRY, CDR2 SYGVKD. The CDR3 is 14 residues long. V dropped 5 bases and J dropped 3 bases, with 13 bases sitting between them.

The V call is TRBV20-1, the J call TRBJ1-2; D not certain. Trimming left V 0 bases short and J 5 bases short, with 4 bases between. Germline-derived CDR1 and CDR2 are DFQATT and SNEGSKA (reference sequence). This CDR3 has 11 residues. CDR3 loop: CSARDSYGYTF. The CDR3 region has the DNA TGCAGTGCTAGAGACTCTTATGGCTACACCTTC.

J is TRBJ1-4 and V is TRBV28; no firm D call. Trimming took off 3 bases at V and 8 bases at J, with 7 bases between the two ends. The CDR3 has 12 amino acids. CDR1 MDHEN and CDR2 SYDVKM come from the germline V gene. The CDR3 here is CASSFMEEKLFF. The DNA of the CDR3 is TGTGCCAGCAGTTTTATGGAGGAAAAACTGTTTTTT.

The chain uses TRBV7-9 and TRBJ2-7; 10 bases are a match to TRBD1. The ends lost 3 bases at V and 7 bases at J; junction bases unmatched: 3. This CDR3 contains 13 residues. Germline V gene data show CDR1 as SEHNR and CDR2 as FQNEAQ (reference sequence). The CDR3 spells CASSFRTGGEQYF. DNA for the CDR3: TGTGCCAGCAGCTTCCGGACAGGGGGGGAGCAGTACTTC.

The chain carries TRBV6-1 and TRBJ2-3, with 9 bases lining up with TRBD2. With V trimmed by 4 bases and J by 2 bases, 4 bases remained unmatched. CDR1 and CDR2 (germline): MNHNS, SASEGT. This CDR3 is built from 15 residues. The CDR3 sequence is CASSALAGTTDTQYF. The CDR3 nucleotides read TGTGCCAGCAGTGCCCTAGCGGGAACCACAGATACGCAGTATTTT.

The chain is built from TRBV19 and TRBJ2-7; 8 bases align to TRBD1. The CDR3 sequence is 14 residues long. Germline lookup yields CDR1 LNHDA and CDR2 SQIVND (reference sequence). V shed 4 bases and J 2 bases; nucleotides not matched to a gene: 4. CDR3 sequence: CASSTGTGPYEQYF. For the CDR3, the DNA is TGTGCCAGTAGTACCGGGACAGGCCCCTACGAGCAGTACTTC.

This clone was counted once. The V call is TRBV27, the J call TRBJ2-5; possible D gene TRBD1, 5 bases. Trimming shortened V by 5 bases and J by 5 bases, and 18 bases separated the two germline ends. The CDR3 consists of 15 residues. In germline, CDR1 is MNHEY, CDR2 SMNVEV (reference sequence). CDR3 nucleotides: TGTGCCAGCAGTCCACGCCCAGGGTTAGGGGAGACCCAGTACTTC. Translation: CASSPRPGLGETQYF.

V usage is TRBV4-1 and J usage is TRBJ2-7; the D is unclear. This CDR3 has 15 amino acids. Deletions cut 1 base from V and 2 bases from J, with 12 bases between. Germline V gene data show CDR1 as MGHRA and CDR2 as YSYEKL. CDR3 DNA sequence: TGCGCCAGCAGCCAAGTAACGTATTCTACCTACGAGCAGTACTTC. Protein sequence: CASSQVTYSTYEQYF.

The chain has TRBV6-1 and TRBJ2-3, with D possibly being TRBD2 (5 bases). This CDR3 has 14 amino acids. CDR1 and CDR2 (germline): MNHNS, SASEGT. Trimming left V 1 base short and J 5 bases short, with 10 bases between. Here the CDR3 reads CASSEGGLQDTQYF. CDR3 nucleotide sequence: TGTGCCAGCAGTGAAGGCGGGTTGCAAGATACGCAGTATTTT.

The chain uses TRBV19 and TRBJ1-5; 7 positions agree with TRBD1. This CDR3 region has 14 residues. CDR1 is LNHDA, CDR2 SQIVND, per germline (reference sequence). Trimming took 6 bases from V and 7 from J; bases not matched to a gene: 9. The CDR3 nucleotides read TGTGCCAGTAGACCCCCAGGGGGAGACCAGCCCCAGCATTTT. Translating gives CASRPPGGDQPQHF.

The chain carries TRBV5-1 and TRBJ1-1, with 10 bases lining up with TRBD1. Germline V gives CDR1 SGHRS, CDR2 YFSETQ. V dropped 2 bases and J dropped 5; count of bases not matched to a gene: 3. The CDR3 loop spans 14 amino acids. The CDR3 reads CASSLGQGGTEAFF. CDR3 coding DNA: TGCGCCAGCAGCTTAGGACAGGGGGGGACTGAAGCTTTCTTT.